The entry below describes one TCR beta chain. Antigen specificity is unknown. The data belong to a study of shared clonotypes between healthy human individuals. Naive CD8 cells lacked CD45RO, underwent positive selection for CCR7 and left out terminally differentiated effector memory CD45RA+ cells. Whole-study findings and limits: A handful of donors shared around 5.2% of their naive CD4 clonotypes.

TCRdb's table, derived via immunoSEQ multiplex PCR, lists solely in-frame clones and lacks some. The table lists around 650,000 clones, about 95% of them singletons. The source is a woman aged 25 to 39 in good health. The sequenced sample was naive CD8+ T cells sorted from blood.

As DNA, the CDR3 is TGTGCCAGCAGCTCTCGCAATGAGCAGTTCTTC. Amino acid sequence: CASSSRNEQFF. The chain uses TRBV11-2 and TRBJ2-1; D is unclear. Per germline, CDR1 SGHAT and CDR2 FQNNGV. Between the trimmed V and J ends, which lost 4 bases and 6 bases, there was a span of 4 bases. The CDR3 length is 11 residues. The full variable domain, rest sourced from reference TRBV11-2 and TRBJ2-1, is EAGVAQSPRYKIIEKRQSVAFWCNPISGHATLYWYQQILGQGPKLLIQFQNNGVVDDSQLPKDRFSAERLKGVDSTLKIQPAKLEDSAVYLCASSSRNEQFFGPGTRLTVL.